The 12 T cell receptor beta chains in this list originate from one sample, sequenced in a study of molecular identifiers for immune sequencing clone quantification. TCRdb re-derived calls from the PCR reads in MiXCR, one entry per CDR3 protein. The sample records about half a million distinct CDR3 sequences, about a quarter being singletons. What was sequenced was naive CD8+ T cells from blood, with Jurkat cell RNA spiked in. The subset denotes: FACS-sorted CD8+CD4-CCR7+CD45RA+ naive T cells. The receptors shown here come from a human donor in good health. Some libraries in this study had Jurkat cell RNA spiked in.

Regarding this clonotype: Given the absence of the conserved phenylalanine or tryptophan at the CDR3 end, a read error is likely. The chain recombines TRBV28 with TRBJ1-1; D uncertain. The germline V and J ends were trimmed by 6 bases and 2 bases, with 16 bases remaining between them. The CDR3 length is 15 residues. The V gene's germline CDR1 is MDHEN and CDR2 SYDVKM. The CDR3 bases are TGTGCCAGCAGCCGTATAGGGAGGGAAAACACTGAAGCTTTCTCT. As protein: CASSRIGRENTEAFS.

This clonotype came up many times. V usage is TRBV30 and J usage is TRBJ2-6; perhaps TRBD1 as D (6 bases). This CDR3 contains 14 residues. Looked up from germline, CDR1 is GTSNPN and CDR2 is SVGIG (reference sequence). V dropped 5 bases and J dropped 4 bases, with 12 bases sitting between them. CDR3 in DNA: TGTGCCTGGTCGACAGGCTCCGGGGCCAACGTCCTGACTTTC. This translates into CAWSTGSGANVLTF.

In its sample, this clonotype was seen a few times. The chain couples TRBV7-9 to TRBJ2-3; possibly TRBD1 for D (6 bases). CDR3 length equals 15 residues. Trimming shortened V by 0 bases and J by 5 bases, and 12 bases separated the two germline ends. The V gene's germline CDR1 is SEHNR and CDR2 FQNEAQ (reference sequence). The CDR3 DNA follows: TGTGCCAGCAGCTTAGCACAGGGCAGTAAAGATACGCAGTATTTT. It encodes CASSLAQGSKDTQYF. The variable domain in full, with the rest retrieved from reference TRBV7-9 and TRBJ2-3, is DTGVSQNPRHKITKRGQNVTFRCDPISEHNRLYWYRQTLGQGPEFLTYFQNEAQLEKSRLLSDRFSAERPKGSFSTLEIQRTEQGDSAMYLCASSLAQGSKDTQYFGPGTRLTVL.

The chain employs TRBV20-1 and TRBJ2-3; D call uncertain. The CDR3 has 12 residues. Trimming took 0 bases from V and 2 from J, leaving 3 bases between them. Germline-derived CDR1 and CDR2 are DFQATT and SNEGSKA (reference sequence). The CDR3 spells CSAREDTDTQYF. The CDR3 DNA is TGCAGTGCTAGAGAAGACACAGATACGCAGTATTTT.

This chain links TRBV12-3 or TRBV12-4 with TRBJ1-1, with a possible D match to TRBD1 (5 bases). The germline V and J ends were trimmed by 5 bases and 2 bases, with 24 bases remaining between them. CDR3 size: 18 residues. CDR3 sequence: CASSPRDQGIGINTEAFF. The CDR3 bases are TGTGCCAGCAGTCCTCGGGATCAGGGAATTGGGATAAACACTGAAGCTTTCTTT.

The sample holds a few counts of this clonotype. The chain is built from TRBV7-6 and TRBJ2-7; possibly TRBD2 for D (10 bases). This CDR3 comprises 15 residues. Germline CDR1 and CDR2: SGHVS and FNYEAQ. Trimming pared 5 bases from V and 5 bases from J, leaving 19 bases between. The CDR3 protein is CASSRGQGTSDEQYF. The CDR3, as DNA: TGTGCCAGCAGCCGCGGACAGGGGACTAGCGACGAGCAGTACTTC.

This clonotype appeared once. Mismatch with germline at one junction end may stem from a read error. CDR3 in amino acids: CASSQGPPGLAYNEQSF. CDR3 DNA: TGCGCCAGCAGCCAAGGGCCGCCCGGACTAGCTTACAATGAGCAGTCCTTC. The chain employs TRBV4-1 and TRBJ2-1; the match to TRBD2 covers 8 bases. The CDR3 length is 17 residues. In germline, CDR1 is MGHRA, CDR2 YSYEKL.

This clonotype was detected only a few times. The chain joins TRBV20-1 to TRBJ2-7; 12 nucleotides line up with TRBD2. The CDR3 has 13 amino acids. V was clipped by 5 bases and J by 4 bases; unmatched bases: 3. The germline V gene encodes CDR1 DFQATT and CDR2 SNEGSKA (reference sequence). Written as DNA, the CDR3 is TGCAGTGCTGACGGACTAGCGGGATACGAGCAGTACTTC. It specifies CSADGLAGYEQYF.

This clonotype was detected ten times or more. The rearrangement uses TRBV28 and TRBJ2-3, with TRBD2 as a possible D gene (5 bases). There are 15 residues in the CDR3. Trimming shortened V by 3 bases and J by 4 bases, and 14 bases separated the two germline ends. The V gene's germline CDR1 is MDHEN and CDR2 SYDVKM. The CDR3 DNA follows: TGTGCCAGCAGTTTTAGAGGGAGTACTGCAGATACGCAGTATTTT. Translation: CASSFRGSTADTQYF. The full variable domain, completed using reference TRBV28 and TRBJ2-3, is DVKVTQSSRYLVKRTGEKVFLECVQDMDHENMFWYRQDPGLGLRLIYFSYDVKMKEKGDIPEGYSVSREKKERFSLILESASTNQTSMYLCASSFRGSTADTQYFGPGTRLTVL.

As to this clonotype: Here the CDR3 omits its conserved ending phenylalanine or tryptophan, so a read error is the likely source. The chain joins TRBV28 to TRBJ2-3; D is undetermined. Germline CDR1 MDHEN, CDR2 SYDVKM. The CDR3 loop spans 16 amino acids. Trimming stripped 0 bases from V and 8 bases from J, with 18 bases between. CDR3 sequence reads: CASSLWQTGPVVTQYY. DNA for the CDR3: TGTGCCAGCAGTTTATGGCAAACGGGCCCGGTTGTTACGCAGTATTAT.

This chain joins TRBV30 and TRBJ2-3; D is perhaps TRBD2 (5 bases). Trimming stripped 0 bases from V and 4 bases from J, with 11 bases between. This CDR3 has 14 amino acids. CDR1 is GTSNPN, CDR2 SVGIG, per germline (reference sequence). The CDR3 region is CAWSVLDLPDTQYF. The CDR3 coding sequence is TGTGCCTGGAGTGTACTAGATCTCCCAGATACGCAGTATTTT.

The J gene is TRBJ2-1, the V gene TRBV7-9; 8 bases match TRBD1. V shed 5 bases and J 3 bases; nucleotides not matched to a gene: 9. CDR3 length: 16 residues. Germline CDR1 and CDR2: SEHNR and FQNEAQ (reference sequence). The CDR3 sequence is CASSTPRDRNYNEQFF. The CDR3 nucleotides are TGTGCCAGCAGCACTCCCCGGGACAGGAACTACAATGAGCAGTTCTTC.